The 14 T cell receptor beta chains listed next were all sequenced from one sample in a study of Ad26.COV2.S vaccination and SARS-CoV-2 variants. Sequenced by immunoSEQ multiplex PCR; TCRdb stores in-frame clones only, minus some. There are 380,000 or so clones in the sample; around 88% occur only once, and about 10% lies in the top ten. Treatment here: about 20 received Ad26.COV2.S at low or high dose, single or two shots; five or six received placebo; per-sample allocation not given. Sampling took place 63 days after the first vaccine or placebo injection. The input for sequencing was peripheral blood, taken in a trial of Ad26.COV2.S vaccine versus placebo. The receptors here all came from a person between 18 and 59 years old who received the Ad26.COV2.S COVID-19 vaccine or a placebo.

The CDR3 sequence is CASKLYILGDNSPLHF. CDR3 coding DNA: TGTGCCAGCAAGTTGTATATCCTCGGGGATAATTCACCCCTCCACTTT. This chain joins TRBV2 and TRBJ1-6; D not certain. This CDR3 spans 16 amino acids. Germline values: CDR1 SNHLY, CDR2 FYNNEI. Trimming stripped 7 bases from V and 5 bases from J, with 18 bases between.

The chain is built from TRBV4-3 and TRBJ2-7; 14 positions match TRBD2. From germline, CDR1 is LGHNA and CDR2 YSLEER. The CDR3 loop spans 17 amino acids. The junction had 6 bases not matched to a gene; V was cut back by 1 base and J by 4 bases. The CDR3 region is CASSQALTSGGAYEQYF. The CDR3 DNA follows: TGCGCCAGCAGCCAAGCCCTGACTAGCGGGGGGGCGTACGAGCAGTACTTC.

V gene TRBV7-6 combines with J gene TRBJ1-6; the D is unclear. Trimming removed 6 bases at V and 9 bases at J, with 24 bases between. In germline, CDR1 is SGHVS, CDR2 FNYEAQ. The CDR3 has 17 amino acids. DNA of the CDR3: TGTGCCAGCAGAAAACTTACTTCCGGTCTGTCGGGTTCACCCCTCCACTTT. The encoded protein is CASRKLTSGLSGSPLHF.

The chain has TRBV4-3 and TRBJ1-4, with D tentatively TRBD1 (5 bases). Germline V gene lookup returns CDR1 LGHNA and CDR2 YSLEER. V shed 0 bases and J shed 7 bases, with 12 bases lying between them. The CDR3 runs to 15 residues. In DNA, the CDR3 is TGCGCCAGCAGCCAAGAGCTCCAGCAGGGTGAAAAACTGTTTTTT. It codes for CASSQELQQGEKLFF.

This chain joins TRBV5-5 and TRBJ1-5; the match to TRBD1 covers 7 bases. V was clipped by 1 base and J by 2 bases; unmatched bases: 12. The CDR3 has 18 residues. CDR1 and CDR2 from the germline V gene are SGHKS and YYEKEE (reference sequence). CDR3 DNA sequence: TGTGCCAGCAGCTTGAGTCGAGGGGGCCAGGGTGGCAATCAGCCCCAGCATTTT. Residues: CASSLSRGGQGGNQPQHF. Complete variable domain (other parts from reference TRBV5-5 and TRBJ1-5): DAGVTQSPTHLIKTRGQQVTLRCSPISGHKSVSWYQQVLGQGPQFIFQYYEKEERGRGNFPDRFSARQFPNYSSELNVNALLLGDSALYLCASSLSRGGQGGNQPQHFGDGTRLSIL.

The rearrangement uses TRBV9 and TRBJ2-2; D not certain. Per the germline V gene, CDR1 is SGDLS and CDR2 is YYNGEE. Deletions cut 4 bases from V and 7 bases from J, with 14 bases between. CDR3 length: 14 residues. The CDR3, as DNA: TGTGCCAGCAGCCAAAATCTAGTCAGCGGGGAGCTGTTTTTT. As protein: CASSQNLVSGELFF.

This clone was counted a few times. The gene calls are TRBV28 and TRBJ1-2, with 8 bases that match TRBD1. V gave up 5 bases and J gave up 3 bases; unmatched junction bases: 11. Germline CDR1 reads MDHEN; CDR2 reads SYDVKM. The CDR3 spans 16 residues. The CDR3 loop is CASSPWGGQDHYGYTF. CDR3 coding DNA: TGTGCCAGCAGTCCCTGGGGGGGACAGGATCACTATGGCTACACCTTC.

The J gene is TRBJ2-5, the V gene TRBV6-5; TRBD2 is a possible D gene (5 bases). This CDR3 has 10 residues. V dropped 8 bases and J dropped 4 bases, with 5 bases sitting between them. Germline V gene lookup returns CDR1 MNHEY and CDR2 SVGAGI. CDR3 sequence: CASGGETQYF. The CDR3 DNA reads as TGTGCCAGCGGAGGAGAGACCCAGTACTTC.

This rearrangement joins TRBV7-9 to TRBJ2-7; D call uncertain. CDR1 is SEHNR, CDR2 FQNEAQ, per germline (reference sequence). The CDR3 sequence is 13 residues long. Trimming cost V 3 bases and J 6 bases, with 12 bases left between them. The CDR3, as DNA: TGTGCCAGCAGCTTTTGGGCGGAAAGCGAGCAGTACTTC. Protein product: CASSFWAESEQYF. Complete variable domain (other parts from reference TRBV7-9 and TRBJ2-7): DTGVSQNPRHKITKRGQNVTFRCDPISEHNRLYWYRQTLGQGPEFLTYFQNEAQLEKSRLLSDRFSAERPKGSFSTLEIQRTEQGDSAMYLCASSFWAESEQYFGPGTRLTVT.

In this sample, this clone turned up once. This sequence joins TRBV7-2 and TRBJ2-6; tentative D call: TRBD1 (5 bases). V was shortened by 4 bases and J by 2 bases, with 9 bases between the two germline ends. CDR3 length: 15 residues. The V gene's germline CDR1 is SGHTA and CDR2 FQGNSA. DNA for the CDR3: TGTGCCAGCAGCTCAGGGCGAGCTGGGGCCAACGTCCTGACTTTC. This sequence encodes CASSSGRAGANVLTF.

This clone was picked up a small number of times. The chain links TRBV6-5 to TRBJ2-3; unclear D gene. The germline CDR1 and CDR2 sequences are MNHEY and SVGAGI. Trimming cost V 4 bases and J 5 bases, with 7 bases left between them. The CDR3 is 12 residues long. CDR3 region: CASSLSGDTQYF. The CDR3 bases are TGTGCCAGCAGTTTATCTGGAGATACGCAGTATTTT.

This clone was counted between two and nine times. The chain combines TRBV28 with TRBJ2-7, with D unresolved. Trimming stripped 3 bases from V and 7 bases from J, with 10 bases between. Germline V gives CDR1 MDHEN, CDR2 SYDVKM. The CDR3 sequence is 12 residues long. The CDR3 coding sequence is TGTGCCAGCAGTTTCCAGGTGGGGGAGCAGTACTTC. Amino acids: CASSFQVGEQYF.

The gene calls are TRBV18 and TRBJ1-5, with no clear D. V lost 3 bases, J lost 5 bases, and 8 bases lay in between. Germline assignment: CDR1 KGHSH and CDR2 LQKENI. The length of the CDR3 is 13 residues. CDR3 nucleotides: TGTGCCAGCTCACCGGCAGAGGATCAGCCCCAGCATTTT. Protein: CASSPAEDQPQHF.

This chain joins TRBV19 and TRBJ1-4, with D tentatively TRBD1 (5 bases). The CDR3 is 16 amino acids. Germline V gene lookup returns CDR1 LNHDA and CDR2 SQIVND (reference sequence). Trimming took 6 bases from V and 0 from J, leaving 14 bases between them. The CDR3 sequence is CASRMQGEATNEKLFF. CDR3 in DNA: TGTGCCAGTAGGATGCAGGGCGAGGCAACTAATGAAAAACTGTTTTTT.